Each of the 2 T cell receptor beta chains below was sequenced from the same sample in a study of early T cells in non-severe SARS-CoV-2 infection. TCRdb reprocessed the 5' RACE reads with MiXCR, giving one entry per CDR3 protein. The data contain around 37,000 distinct CDR3 sequences, around 9% of them singletons. The sample consisted of whole blood. The receptors originated from an adult who was a healthcare worker with PCR-confirmed SARS-CoV-2 infection or an uninfected control (not recorded which).

The chain combines TRBV7-2 with TRBJ1-1, with D uncertain. Germline V gene data show CDR1 as SGHTA and CDR2 as FQGNSA. Trimming took 8 bases from V and 5 from J, leaving 12 bases between them. CDR3 length: 12 residues. CDR3 nucleotides: TGTGCCAGCGGGCTAGGACGAACTGAAGCTTTCTTT. It translates to CASGLGRTEAFF. The full variable domain, completed using reference TRBV7-2 and TRBJ1-1, is GAGVSQSPSNKVTEKGKDVELRCDPISGHTALYWYRQSLGQGLEFLIYFQGNSAPDKSGLPSDRFSAERTGGSVSTLTIQRTQQEDSAVYLCASGLGRTEAFFGQGTRLTVV.

This clonotype was seen ten or more times. The chain employs TRBV24-1 and TRBJ2-5, with D perhaps matching TRBD1 or TRBD2 (6 bases each). Trimming took 7 bases from V and 4 from J, leaving 9 bases between them. The germline gives CDR1 KGHDR, CDR2 SFDVKD. The CDR3 runs to 12 residues. For the CDR3, the DNA is TGTGCCACCAGCGGGGGCGGAGAGACCCAGTACTTC. This gives the protein CATSGGGETQYF.